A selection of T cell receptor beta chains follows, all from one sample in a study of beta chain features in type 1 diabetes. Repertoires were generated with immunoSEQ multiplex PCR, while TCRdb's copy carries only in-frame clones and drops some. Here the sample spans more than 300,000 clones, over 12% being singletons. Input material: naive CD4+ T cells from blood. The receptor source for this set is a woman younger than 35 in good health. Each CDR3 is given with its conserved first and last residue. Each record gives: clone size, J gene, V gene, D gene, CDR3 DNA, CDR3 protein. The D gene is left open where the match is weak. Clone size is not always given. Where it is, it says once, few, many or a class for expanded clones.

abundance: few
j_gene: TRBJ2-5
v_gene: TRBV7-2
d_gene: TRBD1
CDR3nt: TGTGCCAGCAGTCCGACAGGGCGGGAGACCCAGTACTTC
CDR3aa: CASSPTGRETQYF

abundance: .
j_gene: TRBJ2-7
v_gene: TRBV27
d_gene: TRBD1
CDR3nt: TGTGCCAGCAGAGCGGGACAGGGCTACGAGCAGTACTTC
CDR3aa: CASRAGQGYEQYF

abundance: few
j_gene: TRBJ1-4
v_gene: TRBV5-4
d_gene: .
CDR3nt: TGTGCCAGCAGCTTCGAGGGTTTAGAGGAAAAACTGTTTTTT
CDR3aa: CASSFEGLEEKLFF

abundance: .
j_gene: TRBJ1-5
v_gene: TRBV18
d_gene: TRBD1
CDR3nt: TGTGCCAGCTCACCGGGACAGAACAATCAGCCCCAGCATTTT
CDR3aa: CASSPGQNNQPQHF

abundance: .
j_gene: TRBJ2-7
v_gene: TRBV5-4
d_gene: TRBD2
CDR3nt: TGTGCCAGCAGCACTGGACTAGCGGGAATTAGCGCCTACGAGCAGTACTTC
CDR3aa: CASSTGLAGISAYEQYF

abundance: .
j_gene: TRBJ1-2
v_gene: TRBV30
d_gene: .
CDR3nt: TGTGCCTGGAGTGCCTCCAGGGTTGACTACACCTTC
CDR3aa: CAWSASRVDYTF

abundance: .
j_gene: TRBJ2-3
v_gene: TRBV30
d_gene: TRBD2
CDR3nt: TGTGCCTGGAGTTCGCGGAGGACTAGCGGAGTCACAGATACGCAGTATTTT
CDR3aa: CAWSSRRTSGVTDTQYF

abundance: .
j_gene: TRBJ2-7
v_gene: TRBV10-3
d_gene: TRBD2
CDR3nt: TGTGCCATCAGTGACAACGGTGGCGGGAGGGCATACGAGCAGTACTTC
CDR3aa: CAISDNGGGRAYEQYF

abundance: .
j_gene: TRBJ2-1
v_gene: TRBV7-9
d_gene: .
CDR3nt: TGTGCCAGCAGCTTAGGGAGCTCCTACAATGAGCAGTTCTTC
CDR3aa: CASSLGSSYNEQFF

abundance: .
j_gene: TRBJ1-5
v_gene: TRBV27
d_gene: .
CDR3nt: TGTGCCAGCAGTGCAGGGGCGAGGAATCAGCCCCAGCATTTT
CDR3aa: CASSAGARNQPQHF

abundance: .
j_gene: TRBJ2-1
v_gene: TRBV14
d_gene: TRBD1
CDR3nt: TGTGCCAGCAGCCAAACAACGGGACAGGGAAACAATGAGCAGTTCTTC
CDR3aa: CASSQTTGQGNNEQFF

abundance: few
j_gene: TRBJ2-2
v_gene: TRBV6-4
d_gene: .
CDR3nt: TGTGCCAGCAGTGACCAGGGGCCCGGGGAGCTGTTTTTT
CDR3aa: CASSDQGPGELFF

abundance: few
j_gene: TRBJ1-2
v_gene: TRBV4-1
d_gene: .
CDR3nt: TGCGCCAGCAGCCAAGACAGGTCGGTGGTTTACGACTATGGCTACACCTTC
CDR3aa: CASSQDRSVVYDYGYTF

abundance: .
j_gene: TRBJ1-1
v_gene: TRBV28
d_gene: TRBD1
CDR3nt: TGTGCCAGCAGTTTTGCAGGGGGTACCACTGAAGCTTTCTTT
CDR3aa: CASSFAGGTTEAFF

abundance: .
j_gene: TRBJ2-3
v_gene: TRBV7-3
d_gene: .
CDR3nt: TGTGCCAGCAGCTTATCTAGAGGGAGCAGGACAGATACGCAGTATTTT
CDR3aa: CASSLSRGSRTDTQYF

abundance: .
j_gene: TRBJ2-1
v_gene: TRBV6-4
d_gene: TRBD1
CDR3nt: TGTGCCAGCAGTGCCTGGGGACAGAACAATGAGCAGTTCTTC
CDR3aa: CASSAWGQNNEQFF

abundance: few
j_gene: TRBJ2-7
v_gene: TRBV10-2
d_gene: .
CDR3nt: TGCGCCAGTGGCCAAAACGGACAGCTCTACGAGCAGTACTTC
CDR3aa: CASGQNGQLYEQYF

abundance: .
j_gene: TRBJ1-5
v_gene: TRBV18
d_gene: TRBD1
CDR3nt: TGTGCCAGCTCACCGACAGGGGCTCAGCCCCAGCATTTT
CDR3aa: CASSPTGAQPQHF

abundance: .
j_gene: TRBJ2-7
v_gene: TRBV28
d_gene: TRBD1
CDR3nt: TGTGCCAGCAGGATGGGGACAGCCTACGAGCAGTACTTC
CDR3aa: CASRMGTAYEQYF

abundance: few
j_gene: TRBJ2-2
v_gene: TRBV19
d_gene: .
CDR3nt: TGTGCCAGTAGCGGACTATTTGGCACCGGGGAGCTGTTTTTT
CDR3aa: CASSGLFGTGELFF

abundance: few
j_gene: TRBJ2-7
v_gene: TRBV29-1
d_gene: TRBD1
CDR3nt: TGCAGCGTTGAAACCCCCAGGACAGGGCCCTACGAGCAGTACTTC
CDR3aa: CSVETPRTGPYEQYF

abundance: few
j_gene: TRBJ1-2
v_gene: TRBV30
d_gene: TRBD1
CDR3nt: TGTGCCGGAACAGGGGCGATCTATGGCTACACCTTC
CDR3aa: CAGTGAIYGYTF

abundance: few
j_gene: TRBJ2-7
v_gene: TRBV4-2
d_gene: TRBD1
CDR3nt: TGTGCCAGCAGCCAAAACCGGGACAGCAACGAGCAGTACTTC
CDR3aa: CASSQNRDSNEQYF

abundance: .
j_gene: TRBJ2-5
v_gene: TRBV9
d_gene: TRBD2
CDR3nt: TGTGCCAGCAGCCTAGCGGGAGGGCGAGAGACCCAGTACTTC
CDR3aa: CASSLAGGRETQYF

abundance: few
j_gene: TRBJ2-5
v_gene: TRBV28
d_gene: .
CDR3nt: TGTGCCAGCAGAATACCGGGACTCCGGGAGACCCAGTACTTC
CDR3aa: CASRIPGLRETQYF

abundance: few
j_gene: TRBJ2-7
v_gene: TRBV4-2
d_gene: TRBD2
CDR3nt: TGTGCCAGCAGCCAGGGCAACGGACTAGCGGGAGACTACGAGCAGTACTTC
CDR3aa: CASSQGNGLAGDYEQYF

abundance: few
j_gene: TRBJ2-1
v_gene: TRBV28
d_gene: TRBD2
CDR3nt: TGTGCCAGCAGTTCCTTCGGGGCTAGCGGGATCAATGAGCAGTTCTTC
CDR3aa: CASSSFGASGINEQFF

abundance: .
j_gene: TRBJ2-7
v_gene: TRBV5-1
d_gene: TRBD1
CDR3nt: TGCGCCAGCAGCGAAAACAGGGGGCACTACGAGCAGTACTTC
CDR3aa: CASSENRGHYEQYF

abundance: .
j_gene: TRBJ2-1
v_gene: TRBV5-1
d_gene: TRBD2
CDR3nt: TGCGCCAGCAGCTTGACCCTAGCGGGAGCAGGCAATGAGCAGTTCTTC
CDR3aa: CASSLTLAGAGNEQFF

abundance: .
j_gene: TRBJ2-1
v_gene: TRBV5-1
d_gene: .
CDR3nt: TGCGCCAGCAGCTTAATCAGCTCCTACAATGAGCAGTTCTTC
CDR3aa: CASSLISSYNEQFF

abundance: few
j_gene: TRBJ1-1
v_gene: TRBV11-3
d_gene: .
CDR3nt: TGTGCCAGCAGCTTAGCTGGACAGTTGAACACTGAAGCTTTCTTT
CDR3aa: CASSLAGQLNTEAFF

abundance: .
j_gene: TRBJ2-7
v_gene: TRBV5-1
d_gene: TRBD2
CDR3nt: TGCGCCAGCAGCCCGGGACTAGCGGGAAACGAGCAGTACTTC
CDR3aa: CASSPGLAGNEQYF

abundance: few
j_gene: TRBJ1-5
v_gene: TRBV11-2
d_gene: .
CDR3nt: TGTGCCAGCAGCGAGATCGTCGGGGGAAATCAGCCCCAGCATTTT
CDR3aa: CASSEIVGGNQPQHF

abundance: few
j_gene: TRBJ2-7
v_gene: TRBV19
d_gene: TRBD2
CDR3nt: TGTGCCAGCCGGGGACTAGCGGGAGTGGGCGAGCAGTACTTC
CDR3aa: CASRGLAGVGEQYF

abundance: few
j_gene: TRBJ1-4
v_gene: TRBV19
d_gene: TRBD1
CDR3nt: TGTGCCAGTCAGACCGGGACAGTTAATGAAAAACTGTTTTTT
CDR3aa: CASQTGTVNEKLFF

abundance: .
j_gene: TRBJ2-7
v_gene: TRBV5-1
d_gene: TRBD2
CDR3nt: TGCGCCAGCAGCCACAGGGGACTAGCGGGTACCTACGAGCAGTACTTC
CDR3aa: CASSHRGLAGTYEQYF

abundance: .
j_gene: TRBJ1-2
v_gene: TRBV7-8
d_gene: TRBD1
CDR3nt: TGTGCCAGCAGCCCGACAGGGGTCTATGGCTACACCTTC
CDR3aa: CASSPTGVYGYTF

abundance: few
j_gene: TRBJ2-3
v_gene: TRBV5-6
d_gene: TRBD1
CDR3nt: TGTGCCAGCACCCTGGACAGGGTGACGACAGATACGCAGTATTTT
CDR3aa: CASTLDRVTTDTQYF

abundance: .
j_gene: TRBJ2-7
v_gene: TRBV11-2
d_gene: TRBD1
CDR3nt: TGTGCCAGCAGCTTTTTACGATCGGACAGGGGAAGCTACGAGCAGTACTTC
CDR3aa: CASSFLRSDRGSYEQYF

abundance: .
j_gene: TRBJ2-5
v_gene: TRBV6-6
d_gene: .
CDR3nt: TGTGCCAGCGCTCTGCGGGGTTTAGGAGAGACCCAGTACTTC
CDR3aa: CASALRGLGETQYF

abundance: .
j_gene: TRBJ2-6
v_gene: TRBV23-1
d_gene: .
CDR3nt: TGCGCCAGCAGTCAATCGAGGCAGGGGAGCGGGGCCAACGTCCTGACTTTC
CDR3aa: CASSQSRQGSGANVLTF

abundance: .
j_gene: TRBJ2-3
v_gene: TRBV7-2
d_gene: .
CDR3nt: TGTGCCAGCAGCGTCTGGGCGGATACGCAGTATTTT
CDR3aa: CASSVWADTQYF

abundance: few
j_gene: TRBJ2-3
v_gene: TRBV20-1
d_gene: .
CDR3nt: TGCAGTGCCCTATTCACAGATACGCAGTATTTT
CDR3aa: CSALFTDTQYF

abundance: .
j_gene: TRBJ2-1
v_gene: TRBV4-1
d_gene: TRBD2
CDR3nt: TGCGCCAGCCGGGGGACTAGCGGTGACTCCTACAATGAGCAGTTCTTC
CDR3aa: CASRGTSGDSYNEQFF

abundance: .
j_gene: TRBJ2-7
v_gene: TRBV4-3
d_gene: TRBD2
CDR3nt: TGCGCCAGCAGCCAAGACCTAGCGGGACCCTCCTACGAGCAGTACTTC
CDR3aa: CASSQDLAGPSYEQYF

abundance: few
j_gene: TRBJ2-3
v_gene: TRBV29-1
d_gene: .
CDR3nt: TGCAGCGTTGATAAGGGGCAAAAGCAGTATTTT
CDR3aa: CSVDKGQKQYF

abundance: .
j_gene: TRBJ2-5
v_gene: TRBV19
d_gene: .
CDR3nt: TGTGCCAGTAGTCAGAAAGAGACCCAGTACTTC
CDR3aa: CASSQKETQYF

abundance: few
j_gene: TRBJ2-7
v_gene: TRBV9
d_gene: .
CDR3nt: TGTGCCAGCAGCTACCGGGACAACTCCTACGAGCAGTACTTC
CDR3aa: CASSYRDNSYEQYF

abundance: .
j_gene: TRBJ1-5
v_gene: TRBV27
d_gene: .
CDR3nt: TGTGCCAGCAGTTTCAGGGCAGAGATCAATCAGCCCCAGCATTTT
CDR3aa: CASSFRAEINQPQHF

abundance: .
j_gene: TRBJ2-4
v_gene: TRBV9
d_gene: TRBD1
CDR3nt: TGTGCCAGCAGCGAAGGACAGGGATTAGCCAAAAACATTCAGTACTTC
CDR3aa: CASSEGQGLAKNIQYF

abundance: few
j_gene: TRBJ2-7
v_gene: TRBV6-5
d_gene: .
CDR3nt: TGTGCCAGCGTCTCGGGGTTTTACGAGCAGTACTTC
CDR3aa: CASVSGFYEQYF

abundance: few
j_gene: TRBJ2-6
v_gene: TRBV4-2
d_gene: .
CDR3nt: TGTGCCAGCAGCCAAGACTGGACAGCATCCTCTGGGGCCAACGTCCTGACTTTC
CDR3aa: CASSQDWTASSGANVLTF

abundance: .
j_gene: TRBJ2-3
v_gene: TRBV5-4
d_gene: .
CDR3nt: TGTGCCAGCAGCTTATACACAGATACGCAGTATTTT
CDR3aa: CASSLYTDTQYF

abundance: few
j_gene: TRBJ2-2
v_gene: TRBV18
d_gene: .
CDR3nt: TGTGCCAGCTCACTACGGACTCAAAGTCACGGGGAGCTGTTTTTT
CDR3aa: CASSLRTQSHGELFF

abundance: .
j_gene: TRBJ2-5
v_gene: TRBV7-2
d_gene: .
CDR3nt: TGTGCCAGCAGCCACCTGAGGGGGGGTGGAGAGACCCAGTACTTC
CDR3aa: CASSHLRGGGETQYF